The T cell receptor (beta chain) described here comes from a study of blood T cell repertoires in COVID-19. Sequencing used immunoSEQ multiplex PCR; TCRdb keeps in-frame clones, though not all of them. The sample consists of about 300,000 clones, about 82% of them appearing once. The CDR3 totals 15 residues. V dropped 8 bases and J dropped 3 bases, with 17 bases sitting between them. The germline CDR1 and CDR2 sequences are SGHTA and FQGNSA. This TCR came from a woman between 45 and 60 years old with acute or convalescent COVID-19. The chain recombines TRBV7-2 with TRBJ2-1; D perhaps matches TRBD2 (6 bases). The sequencing input was peripheral blood. CDR3 sequence: CASGKQASVYNEQFF. DNA of the CDR3: TGTGCCAGCGGAAAGCAGGCTAGCGTCTACAATGAGCAGTTCTTC.